This TCR beta chain came from a study of PD-1 blockade in classical Hodgkin lymphoma. After autologous stem cell transplantation all patients relapsed, and prior brentuximab vedotin exposure differed between cohorts. CDR3 length: 14 residues. V was trimmed by 3 bases and J by 5 bases, leaving 13 bases between them. Germline V gene lookup returns CDR1 SGHRS and CDR2 YFSETQ. Repertoires were generated with immunoSEQ multiplex PCR, while TCRdb's copy carries only in-frame clones and drops some. The data show approximately 6,900 clones, 70% to 90% seen once. Here the sequenced sample was peripheral blood mononuclear cells (PBMCs), taken before the second cycle of nivolumab. The V gene is TRBV5-1, the J gene TRBJ2-3, with D maybe TRBD1 (5 bases). This sequence was found in a human donor with classical Hodgkin lymphoma. The CDR3 region is CASSWGRNGDTQYF. The CDR3 nucleotides are TGCGCCAGCAGCTGGGGCCGTAACGGAGATACGCAGTATTTT. Full variable domain (outside the CDR3, taken from reference TRBV5-1 and TRBJ2-3): KAGVTQTPRYLIKTRGQQVTLSCSPISGHRSVSWYQQTPGQGLQFLFEYFSETQRNKGNFPGRFSGRQFSNSRSEMNVSTLELGDSALYLCASSWGRNGDTQYFGPGTRLTVL.